Presented here are 2 T cell receptor beta chains from one specimen sequenced in a study of control samples from healthy donors and cancer patients. Assay used: immunoSEQ multiplex PCR; TCRdb lists only in-frame clones, some missing. The top ten clones hold roughly 3% of a sample with approximately 74,000 clones, about 94% of them seen once. Sequencing used blood. The receptors stem from a woman in her thirties in good health.

The V call is TRBV12-1, the J call TRBJ1-3; the table's D call, TRBD1, has no DNA check behind it. TRBV12-1 is a pseudogene segment. The CDR3 has 19 residues. CDR3 in amino acids: CASSSEGTGCVFVGNTIYF. Here the CDR3 DNA reads TGTGCCAGCAGCTCGGAAGGGACAGGTTGCGTTTTCGTCGGAAACACCATATATTTT.

J is TRBJ2-2 and V is TRBV28; D remains ambiguous. The germline V and J ends were trimmed by 6 bases and 6 bases, with 11 bases remaining between them. The CDR3 consists of 13 residues. Germline lookup yields CDR1 MDHEN and CDR2 SYDVKM. CDR3 nucleotides: TGTGCCAGCAGGAGTGGGGTCTCCGGGGAGCTGTTTTTT. As protein: CASRSGVSGELFF.